This T cell receptor beta chain comes out of a study of cytomegalovirus exposure and HLA in healthy donors. General study findings and limits: DRB1 showed the most TCR associations and HLA-C the fewest in a later analysis, as rates varied by HLA locus.

The CDR3 consists of 14 residues. The ends were cut back, 2 bases at V and 6 bases at J, with 13 bases in the middle. Germline lookup yields CDR1 SGHAT and CDR2 FQNNGV. Primers: 60 Vbeta forward and 13 Jbeta reverse. TCRdb keeps only in-frame clones here, not all; method: immunoSEQ multiplex PCR. The sample lists about 140,000 clones, about four fifths occurring once. With regard to this clone: Its antigen remains unidentified.

The chain combines TRBV11-2 with TRBJ1-2, with D unclear. The sequence derives from a woman between 18 and 30 years old in good health and CMV-seropositive. The sample consisted of PBMCs. Here the CDR3 DNA reads TGTGCCAGCAGCTTAATTTCACTTGCAAATGGCTACACCTTC. This codes for CASSLISLANGYTF.